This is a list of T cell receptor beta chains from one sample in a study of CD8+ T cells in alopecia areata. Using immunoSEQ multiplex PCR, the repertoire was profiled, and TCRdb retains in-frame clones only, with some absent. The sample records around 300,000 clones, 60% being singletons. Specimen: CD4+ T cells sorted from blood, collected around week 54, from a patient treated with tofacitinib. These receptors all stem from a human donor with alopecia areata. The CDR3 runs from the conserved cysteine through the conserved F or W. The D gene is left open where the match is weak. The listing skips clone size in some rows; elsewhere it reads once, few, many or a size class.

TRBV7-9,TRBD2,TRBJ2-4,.,CASSLASSSGGSKNIQYF,TGTGCCAGCAGCTTAGCGTCTTCTAGCGGGGGCAGCAAAAACATTCAGTACTTC
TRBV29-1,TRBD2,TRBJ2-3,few,CSARGGGTDTQYF,TGCAGCGCGCGGGGGGGCGGTACAGATACGCAGTATTTT
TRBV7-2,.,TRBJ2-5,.,CASSVGTPRVATQYF,TGTGCCAGCAGCGTAGGAACGCCCCGGGTGGCGACCCAGTACTTC
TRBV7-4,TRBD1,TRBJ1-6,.,CASSHRDRGPDNSPLHF,TGTGCCAGCAGCCACCGGGACAGGGGGCCTGATAATTCACCCCTCCACTTT
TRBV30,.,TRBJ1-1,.,CAWSVAGNTEAFF,TGTGCCTGGAGTGTGGCAGGGAACACTGAAGCTTTCTTT
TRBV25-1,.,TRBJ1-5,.,CASRRGNQPQHF,TGTGCCAGCCGACGCGGCAATCAGCCCCAGCATTTT
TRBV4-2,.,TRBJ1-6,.,CASSQDARDNSPLHF,TGTGCCAGCAGCCAAGACGCCAGGGATAATTCACCCCTCCACTTT
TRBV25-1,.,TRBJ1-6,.,CASSGEYSPLHF,TGTGCCAGCAGTGGTGAATATTCACCCCTCCACTTT
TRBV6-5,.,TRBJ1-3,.,CASSYNAYSGNTIYF,TGTGCCAGCAGTTATAACGCCTACTCTGGAAACACCATATATTTT
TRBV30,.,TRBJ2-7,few,CAWSVPGSSYEQYF,TGTGCCTGGAGTGTACCGGGCTCTTCCTACGAGCAGTACTTC
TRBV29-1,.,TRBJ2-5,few,CSVLLLRETQYF,TGCAGCGTTTTATTGTTACGAGAGACCCAGTACTTC
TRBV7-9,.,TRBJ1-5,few,CASSLAGDSNQPQHF,TGTGCCAGCAGCTTAGCCGGTGATAGCAATCAGCCCCAGCATTTT
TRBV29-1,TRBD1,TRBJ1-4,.,CSAGKDRESEKLFF,TGCAGCGCCGGCAAGGACAGGGAAAGTGAAAAACTGTTTTTT
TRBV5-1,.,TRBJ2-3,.,CASSLRVSTDTQYF,TGCGCCAGCAGCTTGCGGGTTAGCACAGATACGCAGTATTTT
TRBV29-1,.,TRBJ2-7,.,CSVVGPTEYEQYF,TGCAGCGTTGTAGGGCCCACGGAATACGAGCAGTACTTC
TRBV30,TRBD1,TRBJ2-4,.,CAWMWGTGDNIQYF,TGTGCCTGGATGTGGGGGACAGGCGACAACATTCAGTACTTC
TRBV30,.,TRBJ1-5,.,CAWSVVISNQPQHF,TGTGCCTGGAGTGTAGTCATAAGCAATCAGCCCCAGCATTTT
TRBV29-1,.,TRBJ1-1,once,CSVVPGHVNTEAFF,TGCAGCGTTGTTCCGGGACATGTGAACACTGAAGCTTTCTTT